The clone carrying this T cell receptor beta chain was counted many times. Trimming took 1 base from V and 1 from J, leaving 7 bases between them. The V gene's germline CDR1 is SEHNR and CDR2 FQNEAQ (reference sequence). This CDR3 has 14 residues. MiXCR, applied by TCRdb to the PCR reads, yields one record per CDR3 protein. The table lists tens of thousands of distinct CDR3 sequences, roughly 17% of them singletons. This specimen comes from a study of molecular identifiers for immune sequencing clone quantification. Every naive CD8 library was made from between roughly 17,000 and 1,100,000 sorted cells with 10%, 30% or 50% RNA.

The sequenced sample consisted of naive CD8+ T cells from blood, with Jurkat cell RNA spiked in. Subset noted: FACS-sorted CD8+CD4-CCR7+CD45RA+ naive T cells. The chain joins TRBV7-9 to TRBJ2-5; D may be TRBD1 (5 bases). This sequence was found in a human donor in good health. Some libraries in this study had Jurkat cell RNA spiked in. The CDR3 is CASSLDRSQETQYF. The CDR3 DNA is TGTGCCAGCAGCTTAGACAGGTCCCAAGAGACCCAGTACTTC. The full variable domain, completed using reference TRBV7-9 and TRBJ2-5, is DTGVSQNPRHKITKRGQNVTFRCDPISEHNRLYWYRQTLGQGPEFLTYFQNEAQLEKSRLLSDRFSAERPKGSFSTLEIQRTEQGDSAMYLCASSLDRSQETQYFGPGTRLLVL.